The rows below give T cell receptor beta chains drawn from one sample of a study of control samples from healthy donors and cancer patients. Method: immunoSEQ multiplex PCR; TCRdb's copy keeps in-frame clones and lacks some. The data contain 120,000 to 150,000 clones, around 90% of them singletons. The source material was blood. The receptors were sampled from a young man in good health. Each CDR3 is given with its conserved first and last residue. D genes are given only for firm matches. The size field is filled for only some rows; it gives once, few, many or a size class.

D	V	J	size	CDR3	DNA
TRBD1	TRBV28	TRBJ1-1	NA	CASSPRTGMNTEAFF	TGTGCCAGCAGTCCTCGGACAGGGATGAACACTGAAGCTTTCTTT
TRBD2	TRBV30	TRBJ2-1	few	CARGLAGGSEQFF	TGTGCCCGGGGACTAGCGGGGGGAAGTGAGCAGTTCTTC
NA	TRBV6-6	TRBJ1-3	NA	CASSYSTSGANTIYF	TGTGCCAGCAGTTACTCGACTTCGGGGGCAAACACCATATATTTT
TRBD2	TRBV10-2	TRBJ2-3	NA	CASSEGLAGGLTDTQYF	TGCGCCAGCAGTGAGGGTCTAGCGGGGGGTCTCACAGATACGCAGTATTTT
TRBD1	TRBV19	TRBJ2-2	NA	CASSIVDRGTGELFF	TGTGCCAGTAGTATTGTGGACAGGGGAACCGGGGAGCTGTTTTTT
NA	TRBV11-2	TRBJ1-4	NA	CASSLVEGTLFF	TGTGCCAGCAGCTTAGTGGAGGGGACACTGTTTTTT
NA	TRBV27	TRBJ2-7	NA	CASSFGGGIYEQYF	TGTGCCAGCAGTTTTGGAGGGGGGATTTACGAGCAGTACTTC
NA	TRBV30	TRBJ1-2	NA	CAWSAIGDNYGYTF	TGTGCCTGGAGTGCGATAGGCGACAACTATGGCTACACCTTC
TRBD1	TRBV4-2	TRBJ2-4	NA	CASSPPGQGMHIQYF	TGTGCCAGCAGCCCGCCGGGACAGGGGATGCACATTCAGTACTTC
NA	TRBV28	TRBJ1-1	NA	CASSLWSLNTEAFF	TGTGCCAGCAGTTTGTGGAGTTTGAACACTGAAGCTTTCTTT
TRBD1	TRBV29-1	TRBJ2-2	NA	CSHGGTGNTGELFF	TGCAGCCACGGCGGGACAGGGAACACCGGGGAGCTGTTTTTT
NA	TRBV6-5	TRBJ2-7	NA	CASIQGYEQYF	TGTGCCAGCATTCAGGGGTACGAGCAGTACTTC
NA	TRBV29-1	TRBJ1-2	NA	CSVRGQSTNYGYTF	TGCAGCGTGCGAGGACAGTCAACTAACTATGGCTACACCTTC
NA	TRBV11-3	TRBJ2-3	NA	CASSPREGDTQYF	TGTGCCAGCAGTCCGAGGGAAGGAGATACGCAGTATTTT
NA	TRBV18	TRBJ1-6	NA	CASSPLGASLNNSPLHF	TGTGCCAGCTCACCACTGGGGGCGTCCCTAAATAATTCACCCCTCCACTTT
NA	TRBV10-3	TRBJ1-5	NA	CAIRDTGFQPQHF	TGTGCCATCAGGGATACAGGGTTTCAGCCCCAGCATTTT
NA	TRBV15	TRBJ2-1	NA	CATSRSGRGEDEQFF	TGTGCCACCAGCAGGAGTGGCCGGGGAGAGGATGAGCAGTTCTTC
TRBD1	TRBV7-9	TRBJ2-3	few	CASSLAQGRGHTDTQYF	TGTGCCAGCAGCTTAGCCCAGGGCAGGGGGCACACAGATACGCAGTATTTT
TRBD2	TRBV11-2	TRBJ2-3	NA	CASSYLGGGDNTQYF	TGTGCCAGCAGCTACCTTGGCGGGGGGGATAATACGCAGTATTTT
TRBD1	TRBV19	TRBJ1-2	NA	CASNQGQGPYGYTF	TGTGCCAGTAACCAGGGACAGGGACCCTATGGCTACACCTTC
NA	TRBV28	TRBJ2-6	NA	CASSFALGTLKFSGANVLTF	TGTGCCAGCAGTTTCGCCCTCGGGACACTTAAATTCTCTGGGGCCAACGTCCTGACTTTC
NA	TRBV10-3	TRBJ2-7	NA	CAISESGLYYEQYF	TGTGCCATCAGTGAGTCAGGGCTCTACTACGAGCAGTACTTC
TRBD2	TRBV5-6	TRBJ2-3	NA	CASSGGAGGIRNTQYF	TGTGCCAGCAGCGGCGGGGCGGGGGGAATCCGGAATACGCAGTATTTT
TRBD1	TRBV5-8	TRBJ2-2	NA	CASSSRTGMAGELFF	TGTGCCAGCAGCTCCCGGACAGGGATGGCCGGGGAGCTGTTTTTT
NA	TRBV28	TRBJ1-4	NA	CASSLPGRRNEKLFF	TGTGCCAGCAGCCTACCGGGACGGAGAAATGAAAAACTGTTTTTT
TRBD1	TRBV11-2	TRBJ2-7	once	CASSPGQVYEQYF	TGTGCCAGCAGCCCGGGACAGGTCTACGAGCAGTACTTC
TRBD2	TRBV4-2	TRBJ2-1	NA	CARGTRGKSSYNEQFF	TGTGCCAGGGGGACTAGGGGGAAGAGCTCCTACAATGAGCAGTTCTTC
NA	TRBV6-5	TRBJ2-7	NA	CASKRGGSYEQYF	TGTGCCAGCAAGAGGGGGGGCTCCTACGAGCAGTACTTC
NA	TRBV29-1	TRBJ2-7	NA	CSVEANRGGEQYF	TGCAGCGTTGAGGCCAACAGGGGAGGGGAGCAGTACTTC
TRBD1	TRBV4-1	TRBJ1-1	NA	CASSQDLIGGEAFF	TGCGCCAGCAGCCAAGATCTAATAGGGGGCGAAGCTTTCTTT
TRBD1	TRBV27	TRBJ1-6	NA	CATQAIQGTFYSPLHF	TGTGCCACCCAAGCGATACAGGGGACCTTTTATTCACCCCTCCACTTT
NA	TRBV6-6	TRBJ1-2	NA	CASTPIRTTNYGYTF	TGTGCCAGCACCCCCATCCGGACAACTAACTATGGCTACACCTTC
TRBD1	TRBV11-2	TRBJ1-1	NA	CASSTGQGGTEAFF	TGTGCCAGCAGCACTGGACAGGGAGGGACTGAAGCTTTCTTT
NA	TRBV28	TRBJ1-2	NA	CASRTFGEGAYGYTF	TGTGCCAGCAGAACCTTTGGGGAAGGGGCTTATGGCTACACCTTC
NA	TRBV28	TRBJ1-5	NA	CASTVSDQPQHF	TGTGCCAGCACCGTTTCGGATCAGCCCCAGCATTTT
NA	TRBV28	TRBJ1-2	NA	CASTLSGTLYGYTF	TGTGCCAGCACGCTTTCCGGGACACTCTATGGCTACACCTTC
TRBD1	TRBV27	TRBJ1-6	NA	CASSLTEGQGYNSPLHF	TGTGCCAGCAGCCTAACCGAGGGACAGGGCTATAATTCACCCCTCCACTTT
NA	TRBV30	TRBJ1-2	NA	CACSRISQEANYGYTF	TGTGCCTGCTCTCGAATTTCTCAAGAGGCGAACTATGGCTACACCTTC
NA	TRBV9	TRBJ1-2	NA	CASSAASLTGQGGYTF	TGTGCCAGCAGCGCCGCCTCATTAACAGGACAAGGCGGCTACACCTTC
TRBD1	TRBV5-6	TRBJ2-2	NA	CASSLLGTGVGNGELFF	TGTGCCAGCAGCTTGCTGGGGACAGGGGTTGGTAACGGGGAGCTGTTTTTT